These T cell receptor beta chains were read from a single sample in a study of PD-1 blockade in classical Hodgkin lymphoma. Measured with immunoSEQ multiplex PCR; TCRdb has only the in-frame clones, and not every one. The sample holds roughly 100,000 clones; approximately 89% are singletons and the top ten take under 20%. This specimen consisted of peripheral blood mononuclear cells (PBMCs), obtained before the fourth cycle of nivolumab. Source of these receptors: a human donor with classical Hodgkin lymphoma. Each CDR3 is given with its conserved first and last residue. D genes are given only for firm matches. Clone size appears in some rows only: once, few, many, or a class for an expanded clone.

J gene: TRBJ1-4
V gene: TRBV2
D gene: .
clone size: .
CDR3 DNA: TGTGCCAGCACGGCGTGGGGGGAAAAACTGTTTTTT
CDR3 protein: CASTAWGEKLFF

J gene: TRBJ1-3
V gene: TRBV18
D gene: .
clone size: .
CDR3 DNA: TGTGCCAGCTCAACCGGGACGGTTGGAAACACCATATATTTT
CDR3 protein: CASSTGTVGNTIYF

J gene: TRBJ2-7
V gene: TRBV27
D gene: .
clone size: .
CDR3 DNA: TGTGCCAGCAGTTACTTACCCGTCCGGGCCCTGCACTACGAGCAGTACTTC
CDR3 protein: CASSYLPVRALHYEQYF

J gene: TRBJ1-2
V gene: TRBV6-6
D gene: .
clone size: .
CDR3 DNA: TGTGCCAGCAGTTCTCCGGGACCTTCGGACTATGGCTACACCTTC
CDR3 protein: CASSSPGPSDYGYTF

J gene: TRBJ1-4
V gene: TRBV19
D gene: .
clone size: .
CDR3 DNA: TGTGCTTCGGGAGGGATCCCACAACGTCTGTTTTTT
CDR3 protein: CASGGIPQRLFF

J gene: TRBJ2-7
V gene: TRBV30
D gene: TRBD1
clone size: .
CDR3 DNA: TGTGCCTGGGATAGGACAGGGGGCCACGAGCAGTACTTC
CDR3 protein: CAWDRTGGHEQYF

J gene: TRBJ1-2
V gene: TRBV21-1
D gene: .
clone size: .
CDR3 DNA: TGTGCCAGCACCCCGGGAGAGGAGTCTGGCTACACCTTC
CDR3 protein: CASTPGEESGYTF

J gene: TRBJ1-1
V gene: TRBV19
D gene: TRBD1
clone size: .
CDR3 DNA: TGTGCCAGTAGGCGTCCGGGACAGTGGAACACTGAAGCTTTCTTT
CDR3 protein: CASRRPGQWNTEAFF

J gene: TRBJ2-3
V gene: TRBV29-1
D gene: TRBD2
clone size: .
CDR3 DNA: TGCAGCGTTGAAGATCCCCTAGCGGGAGTTTCAGATACGCAGTATTTT
CDR3 protein: CSVEDPLAGVSDTQYF

J gene: TRBJ1-1
V gene: TRBV5-6
D gene: .
clone size: .
CDR3 DNA: TGTGCCAGCAGCTTGATGGGAAAAACTGAAGCTTTCTTT
CDR3 protein: CASSLMGKTEAFF

J gene: TRBJ1-5
V gene: TRBV5-1
D gene: .
clone size: .
CDR3 DNA: TGCGCCAGCAGCTTAGAAGGGGGCAATCAGCCCCAGCATTTT
CDR3 protein: CASSLEGGNQPQHF

J gene: TRBJ2-5
V gene: TRBV5-6
D gene: .
clone size: .
CDR3 DNA: TGTGCCAGCAGCTTGGGGGGGGCCGAGCGGACCCAGTACTTC
CDR3 protein: CASSLGGAERTQYF

J gene: TRBJ1-2
V gene: TRBV27
D gene: .
clone size: .
CDR3 DNA: TGTGCCAGCAGTTCCCGGCCTAACTATGGCTACACCTTC
CDR3 protein: CASSSRPNYGYTF

J gene: TRBJ2-7
V gene: TRBV2
D gene: TRBD2
clone size: .
CDR3 DNA: TGTGCCAGCAGTAGGTCACGGGAGGCCGACTCCTACGAGCAGTACTTC
CDR3 protein: CASSRSREADSYEQYF

J gene: TRBJ1-1
V gene: TRBV6-5
D gene: .
clone size: .
CDR3 DNA: TGTGCCAGCAGTTACTCGCGGGTGAACACTGAAGCTTTCTTT
CDR3 protein: CASSYSRVNTEAFF

J gene: TRBJ2-1
V gene: TRBV6-6
D gene: TRBD2
clone size: .
CDR3 DNA: TGTGCCAGCAGTACAAGGACTAGAACCAATGAGCAGTTCTTC
CDR3 protein: CASSTRTRTNEQFF

J gene: TRBJ2-3
V gene: TRBV14
D gene: TRBD2
clone size: .
CDR3 DNA: TGTGCCAGCAGCCAACGGCCGGGACTACAGGACTCAGATACGCAGTATTTT
CDR3 protein: CASSQRPGLQDSDTQYF

J gene: TRBJ2-7
V gene: TRBV7-9
D gene: TRBD2
clone size: .
CDR3 DNA: TGTGCCAGCGGTTCTAGCGGGCGTACCTACGAGCAGTACTTC
CDR3 protein: CASGSSGRTYEQYF

J gene: TRBJ2-2
V gene: TRBV4-3
D gene: TRBD2
clone size: .
CDR3 DNA: TGCGCCAGCAGCCACCGGGAGGTTAACACCGGGGAGCTGTTTTTT
CDR3 protein: CASSHREVNTGELFF

J gene: TRBJ1-5
V gene: TRBV5-8
D gene: .
clone size: .
CDR3 DNA: TGTGCCAGCAGCTTGAGGACTTATAGCAATCAGCCCCAGCATTTT
CDR3 protein: CASSLRTYSNQPQHF

J gene: TRBJ1-2
V gene: TRBV5-8
D gene: .
clone size: .
CDR3 DNA: TGTGCCAGCAGCACGTTCGATTTTCGGGACCTGGTCTATTCAGAGGGTGGCTACACCTTC
CDR3 protein: CASSTFDFRDLVYSEGGYTF

J gene: TRBJ2-7
V gene: TRBV29-1
D gene: .
clone size: .
CDR3 DNA: TGCAGCGTTTGCGTCGGGAGTGTCACCTACGAGCAGTACTTC
CDR3 protein: CSVCVGSVTYEQYF

J gene: TRBJ2-7
V gene: TRBV15
D gene: .
clone size: .
CDR3 DNA: TGTGCCACCAATCTGGTGGGGGTGACAGGAGTGTACGAGCAGTACTTC
CDR3 protein: CATNLVGVTGVYEQYF

J gene: TRBJ2-1
V gene: TRBV4-3
D gene: .
clone size: .
CDR3 DNA: TGCGCCAGCAGCCAAGCCAGGGTAGCGGAGGCATTCGGTGAGCAGTTCTTC
CDR3 protein: CASSQARVAEAFGEQFF

J gene: TRBJ2-7
V gene: TRBV30
D gene: .
clone size: .
CDR3 DNA: TGTGCCTGGAGTGAAGGGAATAACTACGAGCAGTACTTC
CDR3 protein: CAWSEGNNYEQYF

J gene: TRBJ1-5
V gene: TRBV6-1
D gene: TRBD1
clone size: .
CDR3 DNA: TGTGCCAGCAGTGAAGTTGGGGGCCTGACAGGGTCCCAGCCCCAGCATTTT
CDR3 protein: CASSEVGGLTGSQPQHF

J gene: TRBJ2-5
V gene: TRBV15
D gene: .
clone size: .
CDR3 DNA: TGTGCCACCAGCAGAAAGCCCGAACAGGGAGAGACCCAGTACTTC
CDR3 protein: CATSRKPEQGETQYF

J gene: TRBJ2-4
V gene: TRBV4-3
D gene: .
clone size: .
CDR3 DNA: TGCGCCAGCAGCCAAGGGACAGCTTCCACCAAAAACATTCAGTACTTC
CDR3 protein: CASSQGTASTKNIQYF

J gene: TRBJ2-3
V gene: TRBV19
D gene: .
clone size: .
CDR3 DNA: TGTGCCAGTAGTATACGCACAGATACGCAGTATTTT
CDR3 protein: CASSIRTDTQYF

J gene: TRBJ2-7
V gene: TRBV2
D gene: .
clone size: .
CDR3 DNA: TGTGCCAGCAGGGGGGGTTACGAGCAGTACTTC
CDR3 protein: CASRGGYEQYF

J gene: TRBJ2-5
V gene: TRBV5-1
D gene: .
clone size: .
CDR3 DNA: TGCGCCAGCAGCTTGGCGGCCGAGGCGGGGGAGACCCAGTACTTC
CDR3 protein: CASSLAAEAGETQYF

J gene: TRBJ1-3
V gene: TRBV5-6
D gene: .
clone size: once
CDR3 DNA: TGTGCCAGCAGCTTGAGGGTGAGAAACACCATATATTTT
CDR3 protein: CASSLRVRNTIYF

J gene: TRBJ2-7
V gene: TRBV5-1
D gene: .
clone size: .
CDR3 DNA: TGCGCCAGCAGCTTGGCGAGTGGCAGTCGCTACGAGCAGTACTTC
CDR3 protein: CASSLASGSRYEQYF

J gene: TRBJ1-2
V gene: TRBV28
D gene: TRBD1
clone size: once
CDR3 DNA: TGTGCCAGCAGTCGAACCAACAGGGGGCGGTACGGTGGCTACACCTTC
CDR3 protein: CASSRTNRGRYGGYTF

J gene: TRBJ2-1
V gene: TRBV28
D gene: .
clone size: .
CDR3 DNA: TGTGCCAGCAGTTTAGTAACCGTTAATGAGCAGTTCTTC
CDR3 protein: CASSLVTVNEQFF

J gene: TRBJ2-1
V gene: TRBV10-2
D gene: TRBD1
clone size: .
CDR3 DNA: TGCGCCAGCAGTGGGCCCTACCAGGGGGCAAATGAGCAGTTCTTC
CDR3 protein: CASSGPYQGANEQFF

J gene: TRBJ1-1
V gene: TRBV28
D gene: TRBD1
clone size: .
CDR3 DNA: TGTGCCAGCAGTTCTCCCGGGACAGGGGTGAACACTGAAGCTTTCTTT
CDR3 protein: CASSSPGTGVNTEAFF

J gene: TRBJ2-7
V gene: TRBV11-2
D gene: TRBD2
clone size: .
CDR3 DNA: TGTGCCAGCAGCTTAACCAGCGGGAGTATCGACGAGCAGTACTTC
CDR3 protein: CASSLTSGSIDEQYF

J gene: TRBJ2-1
V gene: TRBV11-3
D gene: TRBD1
clone size: .
CDR3 DNA: TGTGCCAGCAGCCCGACAGGGGGACATGAGCAGTTCTTC
CDR3 protein: CASSPTGGHEQFF

J gene: TRBJ2-7
V gene: TRBV28
D gene: TRBD2
clone size: .
CDR3 DNA: TGTGCCAGCAGCTTAGGGACTAGCGGGAGTAATCCCGAGCAGTACTTC
CDR3 protein: CASSLGTSGSNPEQYF

J gene: TRBJ1-1
V gene: TRBV18
D gene: .
clone size: .
CDR3 DNA: TGTGCCAGCTCACCAGAAGGGGGAGTAAACACTGAAGCTTTCTTT
CDR3 protein: CASSPEGGVNTEAFF

J gene: TRBJ2-4
V gene: TRBV2
D gene: TRBD1
clone size: .
CDR3 DNA: TGTGCCAGCAGGGGTCAAGGACAGGCCCTGTCCTTC
CDR3 protein: CASRGQGQALSF

J gene: TRBJ2-7
V gene: TRBV29-1
D gene: TRBD2
clone size: few
CDR3 DNA: TGCAGCTTTTCCCACCCGGTGGCGGGAGCCGAGCAGTACTTC
CDR3 protein: CSFSHPVAGAEQYF

J gene: TRBJ2-4
V gene: TRBV13
D gene: .
clone size: .
CDR3 DNA: TGTGCCAGCAGCTTAGGCCATTACAGCATTCAGTACTTC
CDR3 protein: CASSLGHYSIQYF

J gene: TRBJ2-1
V gene: TRBV5-1
D gene: .
clone size: .
CDR3 DNA: TGCGCCAGCAGCCTTCCGCGGTCTTACAATGAGCAGTTCTTC
CDR3 protein: CASSLPRSYNEQFF

J gene: TRBJ2-7
V gene: TRBV27
D gene: TRBD1
clone size: .
CDR3 DNA: TGTGCCAGCAGTTTGGGACAGGTGGATTACGAGCAGTACTTC
CDR3 protein: CASSLGQVDYEQYF

J gene: TRBJ2-1
V gene: TRBV30
D gene: TRBD1
clone size: .
CDR3 DNA: TGTGCCTGGAGTGCGGGGACAGGGTTCAATGAGCAGTTCTTC
CDR3 protein: CAWSAGTGFNEQFF

J gene: TRBJ2-3
V gene: TRBV5-6
D gene: TRBD1
clone size: once
CDR3 DNA: TGTGCCAGCAGCCCTCAGGGACAGTATTATGGCACAGATACGCAGTATTTT
CDR3 protein: CASSPQGQYYGTDTQYF

J gene: TRBJ2-7
V gene: TRBV5-5
D gene: TRBD1
clone size: .
CDR3 DNA: TGTGCCAGCAGCCTTGGACAGGCTGTCTCCTACGAGCAGTACTTC
CDR3 protein: CASSLGQAVSYEQYF